These 5 T cell receptor beta chains share one sample of origin, sequenced in a study of T cell responses to AZD1222 COVID-19 vaccine. Using immunoSEQ multiplex PCR, the repertoire was profiled, and TCRdb retains in-frame clones only, with some absent. The sample holds roughly 110,000 clones, 87% seen once. The sequencing here drew on peripheral blood, taken on day 0 of AZD1222 vaccination. These receptors all stem from an adult in good health.

The chain has TRBV9 and TRBJ2-5; TRBD2 matches 7 bases. There are 16 residues in the CDR3. Germline V lookup: CDR1 SGDLS, CDR2 YYNGEE. Trimming at V came to 0 bases and at J to 5 bases, leaving 10 bases not matched to a gene. This CDR3 reads CASSVEGGSAGETQYF. The CDR3 DNA sequence: TGTGCCAGCAGCGTAGAGGGCGGGAGCGCTGGGGAGACCCAGTACTTC. Full variable domain (remainder filled in from reference TRBV9 and TRBJ2-5): DSGVTQTPKHLITATGQRVTLRCSPRSGDLSVYWYQQSLDQGLQFLIQYYNGEERAKGNILERFSAQQFPDLHSELNLSSLELGDSALYFCASSVEGGSAGETQYFGPGTRLLVL.

The gene calls are TRBV24-1 and TRBJ2-7, with D perhaps TRBD1 (8 bases). The CDR3 covers 18 residues. Trimming left V 1 base short and J 5 bases short, with 23 bases between. Per the germline V gene, CDR1 is KGHDR and CDR2 is SFDVKD. The CDR3 sequence: CATSDFPRPQGGKDEQYF. The CDR3 DNA reads TGTGCCACCAGTGATTTCCCGAGACCACAGGGGGGGAAGGACGAGCAGTACTTC.

The V gene is TRBV7-9, the J gene TRBJ2-5, with D uncertain. The CDR3 has 13 amino acids. Per germline, CDR1 SEHNR and CDR2 FQNEAQ (reference sequence). The V gene lost 3 bases and the J gene lost 1 base, with 6 bases spanning the gap. For the CDR3, the DNA is TGTGCCAGCAGCTTTCCCCTCCAAGAGACCCAGTACTTC. This encodes CASSFPLQETQYF.

This chain connects TRBV27 to TRBJ1-5, with 8 bases matching TRBD1. With V trimmed by 5 bases and J by 7 bases, 7 bases remained unmatched. Per the germline V gene, CDR1 is MNHEY and CDR2 is SMNVEV (reference sequence). The CDR3 runs to 14 residues. The CDR3 here is CASSSGQGVQPQHF. The CDR3 nucleotides are TGTGCCAGCAGTAGCGGACAGGGTGTCCAGCCCCAGCATTTT.

The chain is built from TRBV10-3 and TRBJ2-3; TRBD2 agrees at 9 bases. The ends lost 7 bases at V and 1 base at J; junction bases unmatched: 6. This CDR3 spans 15 amino acids. The germline CDR1 and CDR2 sequences are ENHRY and SYGVKD. The CDR3 here is CAITLSGSGTDTQYF. The CDR3 DNA reads TGTGCCATCACCCTTAGCGGGAGCGGCACAGATACGCAGTATTTT.